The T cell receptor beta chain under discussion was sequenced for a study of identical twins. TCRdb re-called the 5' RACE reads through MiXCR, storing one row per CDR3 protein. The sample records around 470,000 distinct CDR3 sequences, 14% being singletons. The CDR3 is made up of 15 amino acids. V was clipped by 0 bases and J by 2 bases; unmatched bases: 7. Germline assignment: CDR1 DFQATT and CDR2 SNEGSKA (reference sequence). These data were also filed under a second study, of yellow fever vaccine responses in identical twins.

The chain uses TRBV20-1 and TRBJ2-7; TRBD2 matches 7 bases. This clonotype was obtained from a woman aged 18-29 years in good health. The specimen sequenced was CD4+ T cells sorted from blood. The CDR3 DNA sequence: TGCAGTGCTAGAGATCGGGGCGGGAGTCCCTACGAGCAGTACTTC. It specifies CSARDRGGSPYEQYF.